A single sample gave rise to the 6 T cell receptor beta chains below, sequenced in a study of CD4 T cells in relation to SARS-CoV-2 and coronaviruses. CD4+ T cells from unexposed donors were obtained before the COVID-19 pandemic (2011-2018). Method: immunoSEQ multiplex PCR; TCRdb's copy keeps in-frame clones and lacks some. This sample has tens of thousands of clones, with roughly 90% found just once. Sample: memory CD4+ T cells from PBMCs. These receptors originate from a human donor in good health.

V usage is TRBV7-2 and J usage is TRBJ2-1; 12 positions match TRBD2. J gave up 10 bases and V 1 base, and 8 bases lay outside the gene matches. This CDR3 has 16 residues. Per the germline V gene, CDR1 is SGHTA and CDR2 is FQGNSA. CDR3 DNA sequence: TGTGCCAGCAGCTTAGACCCGACTAGCGGGAGCCTCGAGCAGTTCTTC. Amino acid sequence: CASSLDPTSGSLEQFF.

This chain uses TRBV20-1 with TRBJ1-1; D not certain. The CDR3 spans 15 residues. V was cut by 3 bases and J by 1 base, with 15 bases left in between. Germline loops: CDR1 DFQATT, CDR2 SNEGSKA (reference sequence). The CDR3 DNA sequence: TGCAGTGCTAGTTTTGCCCTAAAATCGAACACTGAAGCTTTCTTT. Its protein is CSASFALKSNTEAFF.

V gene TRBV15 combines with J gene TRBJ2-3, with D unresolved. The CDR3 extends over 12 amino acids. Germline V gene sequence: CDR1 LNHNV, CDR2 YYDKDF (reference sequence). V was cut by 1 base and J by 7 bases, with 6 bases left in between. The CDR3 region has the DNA TGTGCCACCAGCAGAGGCCCGAATACGCAGTATTTT. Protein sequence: CATSRGPNTQYF.

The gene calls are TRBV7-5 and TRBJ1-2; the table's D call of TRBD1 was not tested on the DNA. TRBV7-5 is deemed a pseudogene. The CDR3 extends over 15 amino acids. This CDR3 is CVRSLAPGGAYGYTF. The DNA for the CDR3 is TGTGTCAGAAGCTTAGCGCCTGGGGGCGCCTATGGCTACACCTTC.

This CDR3 is CASIGTNKETQYF. DNA of the CDR3: TGTGCCAGTATTGGGACAAACAAAGAGACCCAGTACTTC. The chain joins TRBV19 to TRBJ2-5, with D tentatively TRBD1 (6 bases). The V gene's germline CDR1 is LNHDA and CDR2 SQIVND (reference sequence). The V gene lost 7 bases and the J gene lost 3 bases, with 12 bases spanning the gap. The length of the CDR3 is 13 residues.

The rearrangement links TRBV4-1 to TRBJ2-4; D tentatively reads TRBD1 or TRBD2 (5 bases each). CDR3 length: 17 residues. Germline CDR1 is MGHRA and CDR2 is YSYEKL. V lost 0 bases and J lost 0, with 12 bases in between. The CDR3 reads CASSQEEDTLAKNIQYF. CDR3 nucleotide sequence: TGCGCCAGCAGCCAAGAGGAGGACACGTTAGCCAAAAACATTCAGTACTTC.